These 25 T cell receptor beta chains originate from one sample sequenced in a study of T cell responses to AZD1222 COVID-19 vaccine. Here immunoSEQ multiplex PCR was the method, and the copy in TCRdb shows in-frame clones only, minus some. The sample lists about 85,000 clones; under 95% were seen once. The sequenced sample was peripheral blood, obtained on day 0 of AZD1222 vaccination. The receptors originated from an adult in good health.

V and J are TRBV15 and TRBJ2-2; 11 nucleotides agree with TRBD2. CDR3 length equals 16 residues. The junction had 1 base not matched to a gene; V was cut back by 2 bases and J by 2 bases. CDR1 and CDR2 (germline): LNHNV, YYDKDF (reference sequence). This CDR3 is CATSRLAGGNTGELFF. The CDR3 nucleotides read TGTGCCACCAGCAGACTAGCGGGAGGTAACACCGGGGAGCTGTTTTTT.

The rearrangement links TRBV6-2 or TRBV6-3 to TRBJ1-1; 9 positions match TRBD1. The CDR3 contains 13 residues. Germline lookup yields CDR1 MNHEY and CDR2 SVGEGT. V was clipped by 2 bases and J by 5 bases; unmatched bases: 0. The CDR3 nucleotides read TGTGCCAGCAGTTACGACAGGGGGACTGAAGCTTTCTTT. This codes for CASSYDRGTEAFF.

The chain combines TRBV29-1 with TRBJ2-4, with 8 bases aligning to TRBD1. Germline V gives CDR1 SQVTM, CDR2 ANQGSEA. The CDR3 loop spans 13 amino acids. After removal of 6 bases from V and 1 base from J, the junction contained 2 bases not matched to a gene. The CDR3 spells CSVTGEAKNIQYF. Written as DNA, the CDR3 is TGCAGCGTGACAGGGGAGGCCAAAAACATTCAGTACTTC. The entire variable domain, with the rest obtained from reference TRBV29-1 and TRBJ2-4, is as follows: SAVISQKPSRDICQRGTSLTIQCQVDSQVTMMFWYRQQPGQSLTLIATANQGSEATYESGFVIDKFPISRPNLTFSTLTVSNMSPEDSSIYLCSVTGEAKNIQYFGAGTRLSVL.

This chain joins TRBV3-1 (or the pseudogene TRBV3-2) and TRBJ1-2; a weak D match, TRBD1 (5 bases). This CDR3 has 13 residues. Trimming left V 7 bases short and J 3 bases short, with 12 bases between. Germline loops: CDR1 LGHDT, CDR2 YNNKEL (reference sequence). CDR3 nucleotides: TGTGCCAGCACCCGACGGGGCGACTATGGCTACACCTTC. This codes for CASTRRGDYGYTF.

The chain joins TRBV9 to TRBJ2-7, with 11 bases identical to TRBD1. The CDR3 totals 15 residues. The germline gives CDR1 SGDLS, CDR2 YYNGEE. J was trimmed by 0 bases and V by 3 bases; bases with no gene match: 2. CDR3 bases: TGTGCCAGCAGCGGTGGACAGGGGGCCTCCTACGAGCAGTACTTC. Translating it yields CASSGGQGASYEQYF.

The rearrangement uses TRBV9 and TRBJ1-1; no reliable D call. CDR1 is SGDLS and CDR2 is YYNGEE in the germline V gene. The CDR3 loop spans 14 amino acids. V was pared by 2 bases and J by 4 bases, with 12 bases between. DNA of the CDR3: TGTGCCAGCAGCGTCGACGGGTTACTCACTGAAGCTTTCTTT. Its translation: CASSVDGLLTEAFF.

The gene calls are TRBV27 and TRBJ2-2; 10 nucleotides align to TRBD2. The germline V gene has CDR1 MNHEY and CDR2 SMNVEV (reference sequence). Trimming removed 4 bases from V and 2 bases from J; junction bases left unmatched: 10. This CDR3 is built from 18 residues. The CDR3: CASSSILLAGVNTGELFF. CDR3 coding DNA: TGTGCCAGCAGTTCTATACTCCTAGCGGGAGTCAACACCGGGGAGCTGTTTTTT.

V gene TRBV6-1 combines with J gene TRBJ1-5, with TRBD1 as a possible D gene (6 bases). The CDR3 runs 13 residues. In germline, CDR1 is MNHNS, CDR2 SASEGT. V was pared by 2 bases and J by 6 bases, with 8 bases between. CDR3 protein: CASSEQGFQPQHF. The CDR3 DNA reads TGTGCCAGCAGTGAACAGGGGTTTCAGCCCCAGCATTTT.

The chain employs TRBV7-9 and TRBJ2-5; tentative D call: TRBD2 (6 bases). Germline V gene lookup returns CDR1 SEHNR and CDR2 FQNEAQ (reference sequence). The CDR3 totals 16 residues. The V end was cut by 5 bases, the J end by 2 bases, with 18 bases between. The DNA for the CDR3 is TGTGCCAGCAGCATTGGGACTGAGCGCCGGCAAGAGACCCAGTACTTC. This sequence encodes CASSIGTERRQETQYF.

DNA of the CDR3: TGTGCCAGCAGCGTAGTCTCCTCCGATACGCAGTATTTT. It codes for CASSVVSSDTQYF. The rearrangement links TRBV9 to TRBJ2-3; D not certain. With 0 bases removed from V and 6 bases from J, the gap between germline ends came to 8 bases. The CDR3 is made up of 13 amino acids. Germline CDR1 SGDLS, CDR2 YYNGEE.

This clone rates as medium-sized. The V call is TRBV15, the J call TRBJ1-1; D is perhaps TRBD1 (5 bases). The V gene's germline CDR1 is LNHNV and CDR2 YYDKDF (reference sequence). The CDR3 extends over 15 amino acids. V gave up 2 bases and J gave up 2 bases, with 12 bases separating them. The CDR3 loop is CATSRTAGANTEAFF. In DNA form, the CDR3 reads TGTGCCACCAGCAGAACTGCTGGGGCTAACACTGAAGCTTTCTTT.

The chain employs TRBV2 and TRBJ1-5, with a weak D call TRBD1 (5 bases). The V end lost 7 bases, the J end lost 4 bases, and 17 bases lay between the germline ends. The CDR3 totals 15 residues. Germline loops: CDR1 SNHLY, CDR2 FYNNEI. The CDR3 is CASMGNRTWNQPQHF. For the CDR3, the DNA is TGTGCCAGCATGGGAAACAGGACATGGAATCAGCCCCAGCATTTT.

V and J are TRBV6-5 and TRBJ1-4; no clear D gene. V was cut by 2 bases and J by 3 bases, with 13 bases left in between. This CDR3 has 16 amino acids. Germline V lookup: CDR1 MNHEY, CDR2 SVGAGI. CDR3 nucleotide sequence: TGTGCCAGCAGTTACGGTCGGAATACGGCTAATGAAAAACTGTTTTTT. It yields the protein CASSYGRNTANEKLFF.

The rearrangement uses TRBV30 and TRBJ2-7; 8 bases map to TRBD2. The CDR3 consists of 17 residues. Germline lookup yields CDR1 GTSNPN and CDR2 SVGIG (reference sequence). The V gene end was trimmed by 5 bases and the J gene end by 6 bases; junction bases not matched to a gene: 21. The CDR3 nucleotides are TGTGCCTGGGATACACTCGGACTAGCCGGGTTATGTGTCGAGCAGTACTTC. As protein: CAWDTLGLAGLCVEQYF.

This chain links TRBV3-1 (or the pseudogene TRBV3-2) with TRBJ1-1; perhaps TRBD1 as D (6 bases). The CDR3 totals 14 residues. The germline V gene encodes CDR1 LGHDT and CDR2 YNNKEL (reference sequence). The germline V and J ends were trimmed by 0 bases and 7 bases, with 12 bases remaining between them. CDR3 loop: CASSQEVGADEAFF. Here the CDR3 DNA reads TGTGCCAGCAGCCAAGAAGTGGGGGCCGATGAAGCTTTCTTT.

This chain connects TRBV5-5 to TRBJ2-6; 7 bases align to TRBD1. CDR3 length: 18 residues. V was pared by 1 base and J by 0 bases, with 7 bases of the junction left unmatched. Germline-derived CDR1 and CDR2 are SGHKS and YYEKEE (reference sequence). The CDR3 sequence is CASSLSGDSLSGANVLTF. CDR3 nucleotides: TGTGCCAGCAGCTTGTCTGGGGACAGCCTCTCTGGGGCCAACGTCCTGACTTTC.

The chain couples TRBV7-3 to TRBJ2-7; 8 bases are shared with TRBD1. Trimming cost V 2 bases and J 3 bases; bases outside gene matches: 6. The CDR3 length is 15 residues. Germline CDR1 is SGHTA and CDR2 is FQGTGA. The CDR3 protein is CASSLQTGEHYEQYF. CDR3 bases: TGTGCCAGCAGCTTACAGACAGGGGAACACTACGAGCAGTACTTC.

This clone was counted between two and nine times. V and J are TRBV5-5 and TRBJ2-7, with D perhaps TRBD1 (7 bases). The V gene's germline CDR1 is SGHKS and CDR2 YYEKEE (reference sequence). The V gene lost 0 bases and the J gene lost 5 bases, with 18 bases spanning the gap. The CDR3 is 16 residues long. The CDR3 spells CASSLVLAGGIDEQYF. The CDR3 bases are TGTGCCAGCAGCTTGGTTCTCGCAGGGGGGATCGACGAGCAGTACTTC.

The chain recombines TRBV5-6 with TRBJ2-7, with D uncertain. Germline CDR1 is SGHDT and CDR2 is YYEEEE. This CDR3 has 13 residues. V was clipped by 5 bases and J by 0 bases, with 9 bases between them. CDR3: CASRSISSYEQYF. The CDR3 nucleotides read TGTGCCAGCAGGTCTATTAGCTCCTACGAGCAGTACTTC.

This clone turned up a few times. The V gene is TRBV5-6, the J gene TRBJ2-7; D unresolved. The CDR3 contains 14 residues. The V end was cut by 3 bases, the J end by 0 bases, with 10 bases between. Germline values: CDR1 SGHDT, CDR2 YYEEEE. Here the CDR3 reads CASSSARSSYEQYF. CDR3 DNA: TGTGCCAGCAGCTCAGCGCGGAGCTCCTACGAGCAGTACTTC.

The chain has TRBV27 and TRBJ1-5; TRBD1 agrees at 8 bases. The CDR3 consists of 16 residues. V gave up 4 bases and J gave up 0 bases; unmatched junction bases: 5. Germline CDR1 reads MNHEY; CDR2 reads SMNVEV (reference sequence). For the CDR3, the DNA is TGTGCCAGCAGTTCCGCGACAGGGGCTAGCAATCAGCCCCAGCATTTT. It is translated as CASSSATGASNQPQHF.

The rearrangement joins TRBV9 to TRBJ2-1; 9 bases fit TRBD2. This CDR3 is 15 amino acids long. The germline V gene has CDR1 SGDLS and CDR2 YYNGEE. Trimming took 0 bases from V and 6 from J; bases not matched to a gene: 4. This chain's CDR3 is CASSVVSGRINEQFF. CDR3 bases: TGTGCCAGCAGCGTAGTTAGCGGGAGAATCAATGAGCAGTTCTTC.

V is TRBV10-2 and J is TRBJ2-7; D not resolved. With 2 bases removed from V and 6 bases from J, the gap between germline ends came to 8 bases. The CDR3 runs to 12 residues. In germline, CDR1 is WSHSY, CDR2 SAAADI. CDR3: CASSEPYIEQYF. CDR3 bases: TGCGCCAGCAGTGAGCCATATATCGAGCAGTACTTC.

CDR3 bases: TGTGCCAGCAGCGCCCGGAGGAATGAAAAACTGTTTTTT. This translates into CASSARRNEKLFF. The chain couples TRBV7-3 to TRBJ1-4; D is ambiguous. CDR1 and CDR2 from the germline V gene are SGHTA and FQGTGA. V was pared by 5 bases and J by 5 bases, with 9 bases between. This CDR3 spans 13 amino acids.

This chain links TRBV6-5 with TRBJ2-2; maybe TRBD1 (5 bases). Germline V lookup: CDR1 MNHEY, CDR2 SVGAGI. CDR3 length: 15 amino acids. Deletions cut 8 bases from V and 0 bases from J, with 13 bases between. CDR3 DNA sequence: TGTGCCAGCCCGACAGACACTTCGAACACCGGGGAGCTGTTTTTT. It translates to CASPTDTSNTGELFF.